Presented here are 21 T cell receptor beta chains from one specimen sequenced in a study of shared clonotypes between healthy human individuals. Terminally differentiated effector memory CD45RA+ cells were excluded from the naive CD8 cells, which were CD45RO-negative and positively selected for CCR7. Produced via immunoSEQ multiplex PCR; TCRdb's table is partial and in-frame only. This table holds about 2.1 million clones, approximately 94% found once. Sequencing input: naive CD8+ T cells from PBMCs. These receptor sequences come from a man younger than 35 in good health. Some clones in this sample may be carry-over from other donors' samples.

CDR3 loop: CASGVNGQGRAKNIQYF. DNA of the CDR3: TGTGCTAGTGGTGTAAACGGACAGGGAAGAGCCAAAAACATTCAGTACTTC. V is TRBV12-5 and J is TRBJ2-4; 8 nucleotides match TRBD1. The CDR3 is 17 residues long. CDR1 is LGHNT, CDR2 FRNRAP, per germline. V dropped 5 bases and J dropped 0; count of bases not matched to a gene: 9.

The chain has TRBV7-3 and TRBJ1-1; D unresolved. CDR3 size: 14 residues. Trimming took off 6 bases at V and 3 bases at J, with 14 bases between the two ends. CDR1 and CDR2 (germline): SGHTA, FQGTGA. The CDR3 loop is CASRPGGMDTEAFF. The CDR3 bases are TGTGCCAGCAGGCCGGGAGGGATGGACACTGAAGCTTTCTTT.

The CDR3 loop is CASSQTTRGGYEQYF. In DNA form, the CDR3 reads TGCGCCAGCAGCCAGACCACCCGTGGGGGGTACGAGCAGTACTTC. The J gene is TRBJ2-7, the V gene TRBV4-1, with D maybe TRBD2 (6 bases). Germline CDR1 MGHRA, CDR2 YSYEKL. The V end was cut by 3 bases, the J end by 4 bases, with 16 bases between. The CDR3 runs to 15 residues.

This clone showed up just once. V and J are TRBV4-1 and TRBJ1-1; D is uncertain. There are 18 residues in the CDR3. The germline V gene encodes CDR1 MGHRA and CDR2 YSYEKL. V lost 4 bases and J lost 4, with 25 bases in between. The CDR3 nucleotides are TGCGCCAGCAGCCCGTCCCTAGGAGGAACTCGGACGGGCACTGAAGCTTTCTTT. Translation: CASSPSLGGTRTGTEAFF.

The V gene is TRBV9, the J gene TRBJ2-1; 8 bases map to TRBD2. V was pared by 8 bases and J by 8 bases, with 12 bases of the junction left unmatched. The CDR3 covers 14 residues. Looked up from germline, CDR1 is SGDLS and CDR2 is YYNGEE. Here the CDR3 reads CASAPSGRLDEQFF. The CDR3 DNA sequence: TGTGCCAGTGCTCCTAGCGGGCGGCTGGATGAGCAGTTCTTC.

The chain recombines TRBV7-9 with TRBJ2-2; possible D gene TRBD2, 5 bases. CDR1 is SEHNR, CDR2 FQNEAQ, per germline (reference sequence). The CDR3 contains 11 residues. The germline V and J ends were trimmed by 8 bases and 5 bases, with 6 bases remaining between them. The CDR3 loop is CASGGTGELFF. The CDR3 region has the DNA TGTGCCAGCGGAGGAACCGGGGAGCTGTTTTTT.

This chain links TRBV29-1 with TRBJ2-1; TRBD2 matches at 13 bases. V lost 0 bases, J lost 6 bases, and 11 bases stayed unmatched. The CDR3 consists of 18 residues. Per the germline V gene, CDR1 is SQVTM and CDR2 is ANQGSEA. CDR3 region: CSVEDRGLAGSGANEQFF. The CDR3 DNA sequence: TGCAGCGTTGAAGATCGGGGACTAGCGGGGAGTGGGGCCAATGAGCAGTTCTTC.

The V gene is TRBV10-3, the J gene TRBJ2-7, with 9 bases aligning to TRBD1. The ends lost 4 bases at V and 2 bases at J; junction bases unmatched: 15. The germline V gene has CDR1 ENHRY and CDR2 SYGVKD. This CDR3 region has 18 residues. The DNA for the CDR3 is TGTGCCATCAGTGCGCTAATCCCGGGACAGGGTTTAACCTACGAGCAGTACTTC. Amino acids: CAISALIPGQGLTYEQYF.

The chain carries TRBV7-9 and TRBJ2-5; D gene uncertain. Trimming left V 3 bases short and J 1 base short, with 24 bases between. Germline CDR1 is SEHNR and CDR2 is FQNEAQ (reference sequence). The CDR3 has 19 residues. CDR3: CASSFLSETQLGPQETQYF. Written as DNA, the CDR3 is TGTGCCAGCAGCTTTCTGTCGGAGACACAACTTGGTCCCCAAGAGACCCAGTACTTC.

V is TRBV27 and J is TRBJ2-5; 7 nucleotides line up with TRBD2. V dropped 6 bases and J dropped 5; count of bases not matched to a gene: 15. CDR1 is MNHEY and CDR2 is SMNVEV in the germline V gene (reference sequence). The CDR3 has 16 residues. The CDR3 protein is CASSPSAGVVVETQYF. CDR3 nucleotide sequence: TGTGCCAGCAGCCCGAGCGCGGGAGTGGTTGTGGAGACCCAGTACTTC.

Regarding this clone: Other DNA variants within this sample encode the same CDR3. V gene TRBV18 combines with J gene TRBJ2-3; TRBD2 matches 11 bases. Germline CDR1 reads KGHSH; CDR2 reads LQKENI. J gave up 4 bases and V 0 bases, and 6 bases lay outside the gene matches. The CDR3 is 17 amino acids. The DNA of the CDR3 is TGTGCCAGCTCACCACCCGGACTAGCGGGTGTGGCAGATACGCAGTATTTT. As protein: CASSPPGLAGVADTQYF.

V usage is TRBV29-1 and J usage is TRBJ1-1, with D uncertain. CDR1 is SQVTM and CDR2 is ANQGSEA in the germline V gene. The CDR3 has 10 residues. With 4 bases removed from V and 4 bases from J, the gap between germline ends came to 4 bases. The CDR3 DNA reads TGCAGCGTTGGGAGCACTGAAGCTTTCTTT. Amino acids: CSVGSTEAFF.

The chain couples TRBV13 to TRBJ2-2; 10 nucleotides match TRBD2. The V and J ends lost 3 bases and 1 base, in that order; junction bases with no gene match: 5. The CDR3 runs to 17 residues. CDR1 PRHDT and CDR2 FYEKMQ come from the germline V gene (reference sequence). The CDR3: CASSFGASGGNTGELFF. Here the CDR3 DNA reads TGTGCCAGCAGCTTTGGGGCTAGCGGGGGGAACACCGGGGAGCTGTTTTTT.

The rearrangement joins TRBV4-2 to TRBJ1-1; D is unclear. Germline V gene lookup returns CDR1 LGHNA and CDR2 YNFKEQ. V lost 3 bases and J lost 0, with 11 bases in between. The CDR3 is made up of 15 amino acids. The CDR3 nucleotides read TGTGCCAGCAGCCAGGAAGAGACCATGAACACTGAAGCTTTCTTT. It yields the protein CASSQEETMNTEAFF.

V usage is TRBV4-1 and J usage is TRBJ1-2; no definite D call. Germline V CDR1 and CDR2: MGHRA, YSYEKL. Trimming took 5 bases from V and 3 from J, leaving 10 bases between them. This CDR3 has 13 residues. The CDR3: CASSSRQDYGYTF. DNA of the CDR3: TGCGCCAGCAGCAGTCGTCAGGACTATGGCTACACCTTC.

The chain employs TRBV4-1 and TRBJ2-1; TRBD2 aligns across 9 bases. Trimming at V came to 0 bases and at J to 4 bases, leaving 7 bases not matched to a gene. The CDR3 loop spans 17 amino acids. Germline-derived CDR1 and CDR2 are MGHRA and YSYEKL. CDR3 DNA: TGCGCCAGCAGCCAAGATTTGAGACTAGCGGTATACAATGAGCAGTTCTTC. Translating gives CASSQDLRLAVYNEQFF.

This chain joins TRBV10-3 and TRBJ1-1; tentative D call: TRBD1 (5 bases). The CDR3 is 15 amino acids. Trimming removed 1 base at V and 1 base at J, with 10 bases between. Looked up from germline, CDR1 is ENHRY and CDR2 is SYGVKD. DNA of the CDR3: TGTGCCATCAGTGAGTTGCGGGGGGGGAACACTGAAGCTTTCTTT. Encoded protein: CAISELRGGNTEAFF.

This rearrangement joins TRBV29-1 to TRBJ1-1; D ambiguous. The CDR3 is 13 residues long. Germline values: CDR1 SQVTM, CDR2 ANQGSEA. Trimming stripped 6 bases from V and 3 bases from J, with 14 bases between. CDR3 in amino acids: CSVPLGSYTEAFF. The CDR3 DNA follows: TGCAGCGTACCCCTGGGGAGTTACACTGAAGCTTTCTTT.

The chain employs TRBV10-3 and TRBJ2-7; weak D call: TRBD1 (6 bases). The CDR3 totals 12 residues. CDR1 and CDR2 from the germline V gene are ENHRY and SYGVKD. Trimming removed 6 bases at V and 3 bases at J, with 9 bases between. As DNA, the CDR3 is TGTGCCATCAGCTGGACAGACTACGAGCAGTACTTC. Protein product: CAISWTDYEQYF.

V is TRBV5-6 and J is TRBJ2-1; 7 nucleotides line up with TRBD2. V was pared by 4 bases and J by 8 bases, with 12 bases of the junction left unmatched. The CDR3 runs 15 residues. Germline V CDR1 and CDR2: SGHDT, YYEEEE. DNA of the CDR3: TGTGCCAGCAGCGGCGGCGGTTGGGCGGGAGATGAGCAGTTCTTC. Protein: CASSGGGWAGDEQFF. The variable domain in full, completed from reference TRBV5-6 and TRBJ2-1, reads DAGVTQSPTHLIKTRGQQVTLRCSPKSGHDTVSWYQQALGQGPQFIFQYYEEEERQRGNFPDRFSGHQFPNYSSELNVNALLLGDSALYLCASSGGGWAGDEQFFGPGTRLTVL.

The J gene is TRBJ2-7, the V gene TRBV19; D unclear. V was cut by 0 bases and J by 3 bases, with 15 bases left in between. The CDR3 runs to 16 residues. Germline CDR1 is LNHDA and CDR2 is SQIVND (reference sequence). DNA of the CDR3: TGTGCCAGTAGTATAGATCTCCCCGACGGAGACTACGAGCAGTACTTC. Its protein is CASSIDLPDGDYEQYF.